This T cell receptor (beta chain) came from a study of healthy donors' naive CD4 and CD8 T cells (dated by TCRdb to between 2015 and 2017). General notes on the study: Donor selection covered three age groups (20-25, 40-50 and 60-70 years) with roughly 6 people in each, and the resulting cohort had a mean age of approximately 44 and was half female. The TCR alpha libraries followed the same workflow as the beta chain, except for a newly designed primer set that covered all functional IMGT alpha gene variants. Donors were HLA-typed by sequencing at HLA-A, -B, -C, -DRB1, -DQB1 and -DPB1 using the SBTexcellerator protocol, an ABI3130xl analyzer and SBTengine software. The peripheral blood mononuclear cells came from some 20 individuals who were healthy and unrelated. The study sequenced rearranged TCR alpha and beta chains from naive CD4+ and CD8+ T cells to test how TCR variation relates to lineage commitment.

This clonotype appeared a single time. Its binding antigen is unknown. Base qualities are missing; no much larger clone stands one base away. One read alone provides weak support. Cells with a CD4+CD8-CD45RO-CD45RA+ profile were isolated by FACS and defined as naive CD4+ T cells, and those with a CD8+CD4-CD45RA+CD27bright profile were defined as naive CD8+ T cells. The antibodies used for sorting targeted CD4 (RPA-T4), CD8 (SK1), CD27 (O323), CD45RA (HI100) and CD45RO (UCHL1). The paper as a whole reports these results and caveats: Around 13% of the variance in CD4/CD8 propensity appeared to be explained jointly by V genes, J genes and CDR3 charge, in a largely additive manner. Because alpha and beta chains were sequenced in bulk and could not be paired, combined chain effects were not evaluated. In both chains, CD4+ lineage was associated with a positively charged CDR3, and CD8+ lineage was associated with a negatively charged CDR3. The study did not directly address possible repertoire bias arising from homeostatic proliferation of naive T cells. Reportedly, most V and J gene segments showed bias between naive CD4+ and CD8+ cells, and this bias held consistently across donors regardless of HLA genotype.

Deletion took 3 bases off V and 5 bases off J, with a span of 14 bases between the germline ends. Including the terminal cysteine and phenylalanine, the CDR3 comprises 15 residues. This entry keeps only the CDR3 DNA: 45 bases, framed from base 1. For sequencing, a 454 GS FLX Titanium was employed. A previously published linear amplification protocol was used to build the TCR libraries, starting from roughly 500 ng of total RNA. The Roche/454 Genome Sequencer with Titanium chemistry was used for sequencing. The paper's data handling went like this. 75,000 to 85,000 rearranged TCR alpha transcripts were sequenced from five or six of the healthy donors. Duplicate transcripts were removed, and unique TCR clonotypes were defined by the CDR3 junction according to IMGT nomenclature. Using logistic regression in R 2.13.0, the researchers modeled CD4 versus CD8 status as a function of V and J genes, with an adjustment for donor effects and a Bonferroni correction for multiple testing. TCRdb reran the public reads through fastp at Q25 and MiXCR, keeping productive beta chains. Rows are unified per CDR3 protein, each entry keeping the most common DNA and genes. TCRdb assigned the V and J calls; the authors' analysis was not used. For this sample the table gives some 190,000 distinct CDR3 sequences, of which 65% to 75% were detected only once. Around 2% of the sample lies in the top ten.

The rearrangement combines TRBV12-3 or TRBV12-4 with TRBJ1-5; confidence is insufficient to name the D gene. The clonotype originates from a pool of human donors in good health; the sample pools cells from several healthy donors. The sample consisted of naive CD4+ and CD8+ T cells sorted from blood, pooled from several donors. Taken with the paper, the label for cell subset or site translates to: FACS-sorted naive CD4+ (CD45RO-CD45RA+) and naive CD8+ (CD45RA+CD27bright) T cells. The DNA sequence is given as TGTGCCAGCAGTTTTGCGGTGTATACAGATCAGCCCCAGCATTTT. This encodes CASSFAVYTDQPQHF.